The 28 T cell receptor beta chains given below trace back to one sample, sequenced in a study of OX40 agonist ivuxolimab in advanced cancers. Assay: immunoSEQ multiplex PCR; the TCRdb copy retains only in-frame clones and omits some. The sample lists roughly 63,000 clones, 89% occurring once. Sample: CD4+ or CD8+ T cells sorted from blood, taken in a trial of the OX40 agonist ivuxolimab. The receptor set was obtained from an adult with an advanced solid tumor such as melanoma, head and neck, liver or kidney cancer.

The V and J genes are TRBV6-1 and TRBJ1-1, with D uncertain. The CDR3 is made up of 15 amino acids. The germline CDR1 and CDR2 sequences are MNHNS and SASEGT. V lost 0 bases, J lost 1 base, and 9 bases lay in between. CDR3 coding DNA: TGTGCCAGCAGTGAAGCAGGGTGGGAGAACACTGAAGCTTTCTTT. Translating gives CASSEAGWENTEAFF.

This clone was observed once. The chain combines TRBV5-4 with TRBJ2-2; D ambiguous. This CDR3 has 14 amino acids. Per the germline V gene, CDR1 is SGHNT and CDR2 is YYREEE (reference sequence). V gave up 1 base and J gave up 4 bases, with 8 bases separating them. The CDR3 DNA sequence: TGTGCCAGCAGCTTGAGTTGGAGCACCGGGGAGCTGTTTTTT. Protein: CASSLSWSTGELFF.

The chain has TRBV27 and TRBJ1-1, with D perhaps matching TRBD1 (5 bases). In germline, CDR1 is MNHEY, CDR2 SMNVEV (reference sequence). V was trimmed by 0 bases and J by 10 bases, leaving 21 bases between them. The CDR3 runs to 16 residues. The CDR3: CASSLSGGGAGYRAFF. CDR3 coding DNA: TGTGCCAGCAGTTTATCGGGAGGCGGGGCCGGGTATAGAGCTTTCTTT.

The V and J genes are TRBV5-4 and TRBJ2-2, with 14 bases aligning to TRBD2. Trimming cost V 4 bases and J 6 bases; bases outside gene matches: 8. CDR1 is SGHNT, CDR2 YYREEE, per germline (reference sequence). CDR3 size: 17 residues. CDR3 sequence: CASSHRTSGRPAGELFF. The CDR3 DNA follows: TGTGCCAGCAGCCACCGGACTAGCGGGAGGCCGGCCGGGGAGCTGTTTTTT.

The rearrangement joins TRBV11-2 to TRBJ2-1, with 11 bases that match TRBD2. Germline values: CDR1 SGHAT, CDR2 FQNNGV. After removal of 5 bases from V and 5 bases from J, the junction contained 8 bases not matched to a gene. The CDR3 has 16 residues. The CDR3 nucleotides read TGTGCCAGCAGCGCCAGACTAGCGGGATCGAACAATGAGCAGTTCTTC. Protein sequence: CASSARLAGSNNEQFF.

This chain uses TRBV5-1 with TRBJ2-1, with D tentatively TRBD2 (5 bases). The CDR3 contains 11 residues. CDR1 is SGHRS, CDR2 YFSETQ, per germline. The V and J ends lost 5 bases and 10 bases respectively, with 10 bases between them. The CDR3 bases are TGCGCCAGCAGTTATGGGGAGGAGCAGTTCTTC. Residues: CASSYGEEQFF.

This chain joins TRBV20-1 and TRBJ2-1; D not certain. The length of the CDR3 is 11 residues. Looked up from germline, CDR1 is DFQATT and CDR2 is SNEGSKA (reference sequence). Between the trimmed V and J ends, which lost 4 bases and 8 bases, there was a span of 9 bases. The CDR3, as DNA: TGCAGTGCTACCCCTGGGGATGAGCAGTTCTTC. Protein sequence: CSATPGDEQFF.

This clone has a single count. This rearrangement joins TRBV5-6 to TRBJ2-5, with D tentatively TRBD1 or TRBD2 (5 bases each). This CDR3 region has 16 residues. The V end was cut by 4 bases, the J end by 5 bases, with 21 bases between. Per germline, CDR1 SGHDT and CDR2 YYEEEE. Here the CDR3 DNA reads TGTGCCAGCAGCCGGTTGATTGGGGGAGTCTCGGAGACCCAGTACTTC. This sequence encodes CASSRLIGGVSETQYF.

This chain joins TRBV6-6 and TRBJ2-1; 8 bases are shared with TRBD1. Looked up from germline, CDR1 is MNHNY and CDR2 is SVGAGI (reference sequence). Trimming took 6 bases from V and 8 from J; bases not matched to a gene: 12. This CDR3 has 15 amino acids. CDR3 bases: TGTGCCAGCAGGTTGACAGGGGAGGTGATATATGAGCAGTTCTTC. Its protein is CASRLTGEVIYEQFF.

The chain links TRBV27 to TRBJ1-2; D ambiguous. The V end was cut by 0 bases, the J end by 3 bases, with 8 bases between. This CDR3 spans 14 amino acids. Germline V gene data show CDR1 as MNHEY and CDR2 as SMNVEV (reference sequence). The CDR3 coding sequence is TGTGCCAGCAGTTTATCGCCCGGGGACTATGGCTACACCTTC. Translated, it gives CASSLSPGDYGYTF.

This rearrangement joins TRBV6-5 to TRBJ2-5; TRBD1 or TRBD2 may be the D gene (5 bases each). V shed 0 bases and J shed 5 bases, with 10 bases lying between them. The CDR3 sequence is 14 residues long. The germline CDR1 and CDR2 sequences are MNHEY and SVGAGI. As DNA, the CDR3 is TGTGCCAGCAGTTACTCTAGGGGAGTGGAGACCCAGTACTTC. Encoded protein: CASSYSRGVETQYF.

The J gene is TRBJ2-1, the V gene TRBV5-1, with 9 bases matching TRBD2. Germline trimming cut 3 bases from V and 8 bases from J; bases unmatched to any gene: 6. Germline V CDR1 and CDR2: SGHRS, YFSETQ. The CDR3 covers 14 residues. The DNA for the CDR3 is TGCGCCAGCAGCTACCTAGGGACTAGCTATGAGCAGTTCTTC. It is translated as CASSYLGTSYEQFF.

The chain couples TRBV29-1 to TRBJ2-2; D may be TRBD1 (5 bases). The CDR3 has 13 amino acids. Germline V CDR1 and CDR2: SQVTM, ANQGSEA. V lost 3 bases and J lost 1, with 6 bases in between. CDR3 sequence: CSVDRENTGELFF. The CDR3 DNA reads TGCAGCGTTGACAGGGAGAACACCGGGGAGCTGTTTTTT.

The chain carries TRBV11-3 and TRBJ2-2; unclear D gene. CDR1 is SGHNT and CDR2 is YENEEA in the germline V gene. This CDR3 has 11 residues. The V end lost 5 bases, the J end lost 6 bases, and 4 bases lay between the germline ends. Here the CDR3 DNA reads TGTGCCAGCAGCGGGGCCGGGGAGCTGTTTTTT. Translation gives CASSGAGELFF.

The J gene is TRBJ2-7, the V gene TRBV2, with 7 nucleotides matching TRBD1. Germline V gene sequence: CDR1 SNHLY, CDR2 FYNNEI. The CDR3 loop spans 13 amino acids. V dropped 4 bases and J dropped 5; count of bases not matched to a gene: 5. The CDR3 here is CASSADRVDEQYF. The CDR3 nucleotides are TGTGCCAGCAGTGCCGACAGGGTAGACGAGCAGTACTTC.

The chain has TRBV27 and TRBJ1-1; D unclear. CDR3 length: 13 residues. Germline V gene data show CDR1 as MNHEY and CDR2 as SMNVEV (reference sequence). The V end was cut by 5 bases, the J end by 8 bases, with 15 bases between. CDR3 bases: TGTGCCAGCAGTGAGACACAGACACTGGAAGCTTTCTTT. It is translated as CASSETQTLEAFF.

The chain links TRBV27 to TRBJ2-1, with D unclear. The CDR3 runs to 12 residues. CDR1 is MNHEY, CDR2 SMNVEV, per germline (reference sequence). The V and J ends lost 1 base and 6 bases respectively, with 4 bases between them. The CDR3 loop is CASSLFRNEQFF. DNA of the CDR3: TGTGCCAGCAGTTTATTTCGCAATGAGCAGTTCTTC.

The chain employs TRBV7-9 and TRBJ2-7; the D gene is possibly TRBD2 (5 bases). The germline V gene encodes CDR1 SEHNR and CDR2 FQNEAQ (reference sequence). V was trimmed by 2 bases and J by 5 bases, leaving 13 bases between them. The CDR3 has 14 amino acids. CDR3 in amino acids: CASSLWGSEDEQYF. Written as DNA, the CDR3 is TGTGCCAGCAGCTTATGGGGTAGCGAGGACGAGCAGTACTTC.

This clone appeared once. The V gene is TRBV13, the J gene TRBJ1-6; 7 bases map to TRBD1. V shed 6 bases and J 0 bases; nucleotides not matched to a gene: 5. This CDR3 is built from 16 residues. Germline V gene lookup returns CDR1 PRHDT and CDR2 FYEKMQ (reference sequence). This CDR3 is CASRQTGDSYNSPLHF. The CDR3 coding sequence is TGTGCCAGCAGGCAAACAGGGGACTCCTATAATTCACCCCTCCACTTT.

The chain joins TRBV19 to TRBJ1-5; D gene uncertain. V lost 6 bases and J lost 1, with 10 bases in between. This CDR3 region has 14 residues. Per germline, CDR1 LNHDA and CDR2 SQIVND (reference sequence). In DNA form, the CDR3 reads TGTGCCAGTAGGGCGGTGGGGAGCAATCAGCCCCAGCATTTT. Protein sequence: CASRAVGSNQPQHF.

V and J are TRBV28 and TRBJ2-7; D possibly corresponds to TRBD1 (5 bases). Germline CDR1 is MDHEN and CDR2 is SYDVKM. The CDR3 consists of 14 residues. Trimming took off 1 base at V and 4 bases at J, with 11 bases between the two ends. The CDR3 coding sequence is TGTGCCAGCAGTTTATTGGGGCCGAGTTACGAGCAGTACTTC. Translated, it gives CASSLLGPSYEQYF.

This sequence joins TRBV18 and TRBJ2-1; D gene uncertain. V shed 3 bases and J shed 8 bases, with 14 bases lying between them. Germline V gives CDR1 KGHSH, CDR2 LQKENI. The CDR3 runs to 14 residues. The CDR3 protein is CASSPRSQVDEQFF. Written as DNA, the CDR3 is TGTGCCAGCTCACCGAGATCCCAGGTGGATGAGCAGTTCTTC.

The rearrangement links TRBV7-9 to TRBJ2-7; tentative D call: TRBD2 (5 bases). CDR3 length: 15 residues. Germline V gene data show CDR1 as SEHNR and CDR2 as FQNEAQ (reference sequence). The ends were cut back, 6 bases at V and 5 bases at J, with 20 bases in the middle. CDR3 amino acids: CASRRDELGSHEQYF. In nucleotides, the CDR3 is TGTGCCAGCAGACGGGATGAATTGGGGTCCCACGAGCAGTACTTC.

The chain uses TRBV9 and TRBJ2-7; TRBD2 aligns across 8 bases. There are 16 residues in the CDR3. V was pared by 6 bases and J by 7 bases, with 18 bases of the junction left unmatched. Germline V gives CDR1 SGDLS, CDR2 YYNGEE. Here the CDR3 reads CASIKKMTSVLREQYF. The CDR3 DNA is TGTGCCAGCATTAAGAAGATGACTAGCGTCTTACGAGAGCAGTACTTC. The full variable domain, rest sourced from reference TRBV9 and TRBJ2-7, is DSGVTQTPKHLITATGQRVTLRCSPRSGDLSVYWYQQSLDQGLQFLIQYYNGEERAKGNILERFSAQQFPDLHSELNLSSLELGDSALYFCASIKKMTSVLREQYFGPGTRLTVT.

This clone occurred a few times. The chain uses TRBV6-5 and TRBJ2-2, with 9 bases that match TRBD1. Germline-derived CDR1 and CDR2 are MNHEY and SVGAGI. V shed 6 bases and J 9 bases; nucleotides not matched to a gene: 8. CDR3 length equals 14 residues. The CDR3 is CASSLGQGGRELFF. The CDR3 DNA follows: TGTGCCAGCAGCCTGGGACAGGGAGGAAGGGAGCTGTTTTTT.

The CDR3 nucleotides are TGTGCCAGCAGAACCCGGACTAGCGGGGGGGTTGAGCAGTTCTTC. Translated, it gives CASRTRTSGGVEQFF. The genes are TRBV27 and TRBJ2-1, with 15 bases lining up with TRBD2. J was trimmed by 9 bases and V by 6 bases; bases with no gene match: 6. CDR1 MNHEY and CDR2 SMNVEV come from the germline V gene (reference sequence). This CDR3 spans 15 amino acids.

This chain connects TRBV27 to TRBJ2-7; D is uncertain. The length of the CDR3 is 14 residues. V was clipped by 4 bases and J by 2 bases, with 12 bases between them. Germline CDR1 and CDR2: MNHEY and SMNVEV (reference sequence). CDR3: CASSSIGRPYEQYF. The DNA for the CDR3 is TGTGCCAGCAGTTCAATCGGGCGCCCCTACGAGCAGTACTTC.

The chain is built from TRBV27 and TRBJ2-7; D remains unclear. Germline V CDR1 and CDR2: MNHEY, SMNVEV (reference sequence). V was clipped by 8 bases and J by 4 bases, with 9 bases between them. CDR3 size: 11 residues. The CDR3 DNA reads as TGTGCCAGCGCCCGGATGTACGAGCAGTACTTC. Translated, it gives CASARMYEQYF.